The T cell receptor (beta chain) under discussion was sequenced for a study of tissue T cells after allogeneic stem cell transplantation. The study, taken as a whole, reports: Anatomically similar tissues had similar TCR repertoires within each patient.

This table comes from immunoSEQ multiplex PCR, and its TCRdb copy is limited to in-frame clones, with some not included. The table shows more than 40,000 clones, with roughly 73% occurring only once. The germline CDR1 and CDR2 sequences are NNHNN and SYGAGS (reference sequence). The CDR3 has 15 amino acids. Trimming cost V 5 bases and J 0 bases; bases outside gene matches: 6. As for this clone: Antigen unknown. Here the gene names and germline are mouse. The CDR3 end is not reached by the read, which stops 1 residue before it; the germline J gene fills it in.

Sequencing input: sorted cells pooled from one or two spleens. The source is a pool of C57BL/6 mice in good health. The chain joins TRBV13-2 to TRBJ2-7; 9 bases map to TRBD2. This CDR3 reads CASGTGGPSSYEQYF. CDR3 DNA, as far as it was read: TGTGCCAGCGGAACTGGGGGGCCGAGCTCCTATGAACAGTAC.